These T cell receptor beta chains were read from a single sample in a study of T cell responses to AZD1222 COVID-19 vaccine. Libraries were prepared by immunoSEQ multiplex PCR; TCRdb keeps only in-frame clonotypes and omits some of them. The sample shows 110,000 to 150,000 clones, roughly 93% of them seen only once. The material sequenced was peripheral blood, taken on day 0 of MenACWY control vaccination. The source is an adult in good health. CDR3s include the opening cysteine and the closing phenylalanine or tryptophan. Each record gives: J gene, D gene, V gene, CDR3 protein. A D gene is named only where the DNA matches it firmly.

j_call: TRBJ2-2
d_call: NA
v_call: TRBV4-3
cdr3_aa: CASSQVLSTEATGELFF

j_call: TRBJ2-1
d_call: NA
v_call: TRBV4-1
cdr3_aa: CASSQDEGIGEQFF

j_call: TRBJ1-2
d_call: NA
v_call: TRBV5-6
cdr3_aa: CASSFDDGYTF

j_call: TRBJ2-5
d_call: NA
v_call: TRBV5-6
cdr3_aa: CASSLEYGRTQYF

j_call: TRBJ2-5
d_call: NA
v_call: TRBV24-1
cdr3_aa: CATSDPGLFETQYF

j_call: TRBJ1-5
d_call: NA
v_call: TRBV5-1
cdr3_aa: CASSFSGDEYQPQHF

j_call: TRBJ1-1
d_call: NA
v_call: TRBV19
cdr3_aa: CASSMAPGTFYTEAFF

j_call: TRBJ1-1
d_call: NA
v_call: TRBV18
cdr3_aa: CASSPRMGLDTEAFF

j_call: TRBJ1-1
d_call: TRBD1
v_call: TRBV10-3
cdr3_aa: CAISGQGTDTEAFF

j_call: TRBJ2-3
d_call: TRBD2
v_call: TRBV5-1
cdr3_aa: CASSFGTSGGDTQYF

j_call: TRBJ1-2
d_call: NA
v_call: TRBV7-9
cdr3_aa: CASSSHLGGFGYYGYTF

j_call: TRBJ2-3
d_call: NA
v_call: TRBV10-3
cdr3_aa: CAIQAGRTDTQYF

j_call: TRBJ1-4
d_call: NA
v_call: TRBV5-4
cdr3_aa: CASSLPFGSYEKLFF

j_call: TRBJ1-2
d_call: TRBD1
v_call: TRBV4-1
cdr3_aa: CASSQEASRGKSYTF

j_call: TRBJ2-1
d_call: TRBD2
v_call: TRBV3-1/TRBV3-2
cdr3_aa: CASRHSGGDANEQFF

j_call: TRBJ2-3
d_call: TRBD2
v_call: TRBV13
cdr3_aa: CASSGILAGVTDTQYF

j_call: TRBJ1-6
d_call: NA
v_call: TRBV5-4
cdr3_aa: CASSNGDHKNSPLHF

j_call: TRBJ1-2
d_call: NA
v_call: TRBV2
cdr3_aa: CASSERQPVYGYTF

j_call: TRBJ1-5
d_call: NA
v_call: TRBV7-2
cdr3_aa: CASSLGDPRENQPQHF

j_call: TRBJ2-7
d_call: NA
v_call: TRBV20-1
cdr3_aa: CSARRPAAQYF

j_call: TRBJ2-2
d_call: TRBD2
v_call: TRBV5-1
cdr3_aa: CASSTGTSGARGTGELFF

j_call: TRBJ1-2
d_call: NA
v_call: TRBV4-2
cdr3_aa: CASSQATPRDYGYTF

j_call: TRBJ1-6
d_call: TRBD1
v_call: TRBV28
cdr3_aa: CASSLGQGRSSYNSPLHF

j_call: TRBJ1-1
d_call: NA
v_call: TRBV3-1/TRBV3-2
cdr3_aa: CASSQELFPGPTREAFF

j_call: TRBJ2-1
d_call: TRBD2
v_call: TRBV25-1
cdr3_aa: CASSDIGLAGDKSEQFF

j_call: TRBJ1-3
d_call: NA
v_call: TRBV5-4
cdr3_aa: CASSSQVAGPGRDTIYF